This T cell receptor beta chain was sequenced for a study of blood T cell repertoires in COVID-19. The table lists this clone with a count of one. Germline assignment: CDR1 LNHNV and CDR2 YYDKDF (reference sequence). The length of the CDR3 is 15 residues. The V gene end was trimmed by 4 bases and the J gene end by 6 bases; junction bases not matched to a gene: 11. Profiling relied on immunoSEQ multiplex PCR, and the TCRdb table lists in-frame clones only, not all of them. The sample has about 670,000 clones; 90% are singletons. The sample taken for sequencing was peripheral blood. The chain recombines TRBV15 with TRBJ1-1, with TRBD1 matching 7 bases. The clonotype was recovered from a young woman with acute or convalescent COVID-19. For the CDR3, the DNA is TGTGCCACCAGCATCCGACAGGGTACCCACGCTGAAGCTTTCTTT. It specifies CATSIRQGTHAEAFF. The whole variable domain, filled in from reference TRBV15 and TRBJ1-1, reads DAMVIQNPRYQVTQFGKPVTLSCSQTLNHNVMYWYQQKSSQAPKLLFHYYDKDFNNEADTPDNFQSRRPNTSFCFLDIRSPGLGDTAMYLCATSIRQGTHAEAFFGQGTRLTVV.